This T cell receptor (beta chain) was observed in a study of CD8 T cells in Susac syndrome. Trimming pared 7 bases from V and 2 bases from J, leaving 12 bases between. Germline-derived CDR1 and CDR2 are LGHNT and FRNRAP. The CDR3 covers 13 residues. When the RNA was reverse transcribed, random hexamers were used with an input of 0.5 to 1 ug. Amplification of the TCR beta CDR3 was carried out by immunoSEQ multiplex PCR, which spanned a total of 54 Vbeta and 13 Jbeta segments. TCRdb re-analysed the immunoSEQ multiplex PCR reads in MiXCR, keeping a single row per CDR3 protein. This table holds about 22,000 distinct CDR3 sequences, 90% to 95% found once. The control participants were healthy donors, and these controls were matched with respect to both age and sex.

The sample taken for sequencing was CD8+ T cells from PBMCs. V gene TRBV12-5 combines with J gene TRBJ2-7; D ambiguous. The TCR was taken from a human donor in good health. This CDR3 is CASALERAYEQYF. DNA for the CDR3: TGTGCTAGTGCCCTTGAAAGGGCCTACGAGCAGTACTTC.